This TCR beta chain was sequenced in a study of T cell clonotyping in hematopoietic cell transplantation. Study-wide findings and caveats: Few recipient clonotypes overlapped donors; over 95% were de novo at given depth. CD4 and CD8 repertoire contributions could not be separated without sorting. Pathologically expanded recipient clonotypes increased progressively from day 30 to day 180 as diversity fell. Higher Inverse Simpson Index values in graft donor and pretransplant recipient predicted broader posttransplant TCR diversity.

With respect to this clone: Its target is not known.

Per the germline V gene, CDR1 is SGHTS and CDR2 is YDEGEE. V shed 2 bases and J shed 8 bases, with 13 bases lying between them. The CDR3 is made up of 13 amino acids. TCRdb's copy holds only in-frame clones and misses some; the assay was immunoSEQ multiplex PCR. Among about 41,000 clones listed, 95% were seen once. The specimen was peripheral blood mononuclear cells. This TCR was recovered from a man aged 25-45 years in good health. Some clones in this sample may be carry-over from other donors' samples. V gene TRBV5-8 combines with J gene TRBJ1-2, with D perhaps matching TRBD1 (5 bases). The CDR3: CASSFGAMRGYTF. CDR3 sequence (DNA): TGTGCCAGCAGCTTCGGGGCGATGAGAGGCTACACCTTC.